In this sample, the clone carrying this TCR beta chain turned up a few times. What it recognizes is unknown. The V gene end was trimmed by 5 bases and the J gene end by 2 bases; junction bases not matched to a gene: 6. The CDR3 totals 16 residues. Germline CDR1 MGHRA, CDR2 YSYEKL. This sample stems from a study of blood T cells in healthy people across ages. Broader study findings: Aged donors had fewer naive CD4+ cells and lower diversity than long-lived donors. Donor CMV status, an unknown factor, possibly confounded changes in expanded clonotypes.

The total RNA that was extracted per sample amounted to at least 5 micrograms. A second PCR of roughly 7 to 11 cycles used a sample-barcoded 5' primer and a J-beta primer mix. TCRdb fed the 5' RACE reads into MiXCR, producing one record per CDR3 protein. The sample yields around 2 million distinct CDR3 sequences, approximately 40% seen once. Sequences were obtained from blood. The source of this sequence is a human donor in good health. The chain combines TRBV4-1 with TRBJ2-6, with TRBD1 identical over 7 bases. The CDR3 reads CASSGRQGAGANVLTF. In DNA, the CDR3 is TGCGCCAGCAGCGGACGACAGGGAGCTGGGGCCAACGTCCTGACTTTC.